The 29 T cell receptor beta chains listed next were all sequenced from one sample in a study of cytomegalovirus exposure and HLA in healthy donors. It was with 60 Vbeta and 13 Jbeta primers that the PCR ran. Only in-frame clones appear in the TCRdb table, and some are missing; sequencing was by immunoSEQ multiplex PCR. Of some 100,000 clones listed, around 74% are singletons. The sequencing sample was made of PBMCs. The receptors were gathered from a woman in her seventies in good health and CMV-seropositive.

V is TRBV27 and J is TRBJ1-2, with D perhaps matching TRBD1 (5 bases). Germline V CDR1 and CDR2: MNHEY, SMNVEV (reference sequence). The CDR3 consists of 14 residues. V was clipped by 2 bases and J by 2 bases, with 9 bases between them. This CDR3 is CASSLRQGNYGYTF. Written as DNA, the CDR3 is TGTGCCAGCAGTTTAAGGCAGGGAAACTATGGCTACACCTTC.

The genes are TRBV27 and TRBJ1-4, with D unresolved. The CDR3 contains 14 residues. Germline V gives CDR1 MNHEY, CDR2 SMNVEV (reference sequence). V lost 4 bases and J lost 10, with 16 bases in between. Written as DNA, the CDR3 is TGTGCCAGCAGTTCGGGAAGAACGGGTGTAAAACTGTTTTTT. Amino acids: CASSSGRTGVKLFF.

This rearrangement joins TRBV18 to TRBJ1-5; D may be TRBD1 (6 bases). V shed 3 bases and J shed 10 bases, with 19 bases lying between them. The CDR3 is 15 amino acids. Germline V gene lookup returns CDR1 KGHSH and CDR2 LQKENI. CDR3 region: CASSPTDSLVQPQHF. The CDR3 DNA follows: TGTGCCAGCTCACCGACGGACAGCCTTGTCCAACCCCAGCATTTT.

The V call is TRBV5-6, the J call TRBJ2-3; D is possibly TRBD2 (5 bases). Germline V lookup: CDR1 SGHDT, CDR2 YYEEEE. Trimming pared 4 bases from V and 3 bases from J, leaving 6 bases between. This CDR3 comprises 12 residues. The CDR3 protein is CASSGLTDTQYF. The CDR3 DNA reads as TGTGCCAGCAGCGGACTGACAGATACGCAGTATTTT.

A note on this clone: One end of the junction is discordant with germline, which a read error may explain. This chain links TRBV28 with TRBJ1-3, with 7 bases matching TRBD1. Looked up from germline, CDR1 is MDHEN and CDR2 is SYDVKM. The CDR3 sequence is 16 residues long. The CDR3 reads CASSHRTGRSGDTIYF. The CDR3 region has the DNA TGTGCCAGCAGTCACCGGACAGGCCGCTCTGGAGACACCATATATTTT.

This clone has just a few counts. The chain employs TRBV5-1 and TRBJ2-3, with D perhaps matching TRBD2 (6 bases). The V end lost 0 bases, the J end lost 6 bases, and 14 bases lay between the germline ends. The CDR3 covers 15 residues. Germline assignment: CDR1 SGHRS and CDR2 YFSETQ. The CDR3 DNA follows: TGCGCCAGCAGCTTGGCCGGAGGGCCTGGTGATACGCAGTATTTT. Translation: CASSLAGGPGDTQYF.

The V and J genes are TRBV28 and TRBJ2-6, with TRBD1 as a possible D gene (5 bases). V was cut by 0 bases and J by 3 bases, with 12 bases left in between. The CDR3 has 17 residues. Germline lookup yields CDR1 MDHEN and CDR2 SYDVKM. The CDR3, as DNA: TGTGCCAGCAGTTTATGGCGGCAGGGAAGTGGGGCCAACGTCCTGACTTTC. Amino acids: CASSLWRQGSGANVLTF.

V is TRBV7-2 and J is TRBJ2-5, with a possible D match to TRBD1 (6 bases). CDR3 length: 15 residues. Trimming left V 1 base short and J 4 bases short, with 13 bases between. Germline CDR1 reads SGHTA; CDR2 reads FQGNSA. The CDR3 coding sequence is TGTGCCAGCAGCTTAGGATGGGGGCTGGGAGAGACCCAGTACTTC. Translation gives CASSLGWGLGETQYF.

The chain recombines TRBV2 with TRBJ1-5, with D tentatively TRBD1 (5 bases). This CDR3 is built from 14 residues. Germline CDR1 is SNHLY and CDR2 is FYNNEI. The V end was cut by 6 bases, the J end by 3 bases, with 12 bases between. This CDR3 is CASRRQMSNQPQHF. The CDR3 DNA sequence: TGTGCCAGCAGAAGACAGATGTCCAATCAGCCCCAGCATTTT.

The chain combines TRBV5-1 with TRBJ2-5; D possibly corresponds to TRBD1 (5 bases). The ends were cut back, 2 bases at V and 1 base at J, with 9 bases in the middle. Germline CDR1 SGHRS, CDR2 YFSETQ. This CDR3 is 14 amino acids long. The CDR3 DNA sequence: TGCGCCAGCAGCTTTAGGCAGGGCCAAGAGACCCAGTACTTC. It translates to CASSFRQGQETQYF. Using reference TRBV5-1 and TRBJ2-5 for the parts outside the CDR3, the full variable domain is KAGVTQTPRYLIKTRGQQVTLSCSPISGHRSVSWYQQTPGQGLQFLFEYFSETQRNKGNFPGRFSGRQFSNSRSEMNVSTLELGDSALYLCASSFRQGQETQYFGPGTRLLVL.

The chain joins TRBV5-4 to TRBJ2-1; 10 nucleotides line up with TRBD2. This CDR3 contains 16 residues. With 0 bases clipped from V and 4 bases from J, the junction kept 4 bases outside the gene matches. Germline CDR1 reads SGHNT; CDR2 reads YYREEE (reference sequence). CDR3 amino acids: CASSLASGGGYNEQFF. The CDR3 DNA sequence: TGTGCCAGCAGCTTGGCTAGCGGGGGAGGTTACAATGAGCAGTTCTTC.

This rearrangement joins TRBV28 to TRBJ2-6; D possibly corresponds to TRBD2 (7 bases). V dropped 3 bases and J dropped 2 bases, with 17 bases sitting between them. The CDR3 sequence is 18 residues long. Germline CDR1 and CDR2: MDHEN and SYDVKM. Here the CDR3 DNA reads TGTGCCAGCAGTTTCTTAGGGAGGGGGGTGCCTGGGGCCAACGTCCTGACTTTC. It codes for CASSFLGRGVPGANVLTF. The complete variable domain, with remaining parts taken from reference TRBV28 and TRBJ2-6, reads DVKVTQSSRYLVKRTGEKVFLECVQDMDHENMFWYRQDPGLGLRLIYFSYDVKMKEKGDIPEGYSVSREKKERFSLILESASTNQTSMYLCASSFLGRGVPGANVLTFGAGSRLTVL.

The rearrangement joins TRBV28 to TRBJ2-5; 7 nucleotides line up with TRBD1. The CDR3 covers 14 residues. Germline trimming cut 5 bases from V and 5 bases from J; bases unmatched to any gene: 8. CDR1 is MDHEN, CDR2 SYDVKM, per germline. The CDR3 loop is CASSHYGQVETQYF. The DNA for the CDR3 is TGTGCCAGCAGTCACTACGGACAGGTCGAGACCCAGTACTTC.

The J gene is TRBJ2-1, the V gene TRBV9; D gene uncertain. The CDR3 contains 14 residues. The V gene's germline CDR1 is SGDLS and CDR2 YYNGEE. V was trimmed by 0 bases and J by 8 bases, leaving 12 bases between them. For the CDR3, the DNA is TGTGCCAGCAGCGTAGAGCTCAGGTCCCATGAGCAGTTCTTC. Translation gives CASSVELRSHEQFF.

This clone occurred once. Other DNA variants within this sample encode the same CDR3. This chain links TRBV7-9 with TRBJ2-5, with TRBD2 identical over 10 bases. V was clipped by 5 bases and J by 4 bases; unmatched bases: 4. CDR3 size: 14 residues. From germline, CDR1 is SEHNR and CDR2 FQNEAQ (reference sequence). Here the CDR3 reads CASSRSGGGETQYF. The CDR3, as DNA: TGTGCCAGCAGCCGAAGCGGGGGGGGAGAGACCCAGTACTTC. Full variable domain (outside the CDR3, taken from reference TRBV7-9 and TRBJ2-5): DTGVSQNPRHKITKRGQNVTFRCDPISEHNRLYWYRQTLGQGPEFLTYFQNEAQLEKSRLLSDRFSAERPKGSFSTLEIQRTEQGDSAMYLCASSRSGGGETQYFGPGTRLLVL.

Concerning this clone: One end of the junction is discordant with germline, which a read error may explain. The rearrangement links TRBV6-5 to TRBJ1-6; D remains unclear. The CDR3 loop spans 15 amino acids. CDR1 and CDR2 from the germline V gene are MNHEY and SVGAGI. CDR3 loop: CASNYGSSYNSPLHF. In DNA form, the CDR3 reads TGTGCCAGCAATTACGGGAGCTCCTATAATTCACCCCTCCACTTT.

This clone was observed a few times. The sample contains more than one DNA sequence encoding this CDR3. J is TRBJ1-5 and V is TRBV6-5, with 7 bases lining up with TRBD1. With 6 bases clipped from V and 4 bases from J, the junction kept 6 bases outside the gene matches. Germline V gives CDR1 MNHEY, CDR2 SVGAGI. The CDR3 has 14 amino acids. The CDR3 loop is CASRRTGRNQPQHF. CDR3 in DNA: TGTGCCAGCAGGCGGACAGGCCGTAATCAGCCCCAGCATTTT.

The rearrangement joins TRBV30 to TRBJ1-5; tentative D call: TRBD1 (5 bases). Germline V gives CDR1 GTSNPN, CDR2 SVGIG (reference sequence). V gave up 0 bases and J gave up 0 bases, with 6 bases separating them. The CDR3 has 14 residues. The CDR3 sequence is CAWSVQVSNQPQHF. As DNA, the CDR3 is TGTGCCTGGAGTGTACAGGTTAGCAATCAGCCCCAGCATTTT.

The chain employs TRBV6-6 and TRBJ2-5; TRBD2 might be the D (7 bases). The CDR3 covers 13 residues. Germline-derived CDR1 and CDR2 are MNHNY and SVGAGI (reference sequence). Trimming took 6 bases from V and 4 from J, leaving 12 bases between them. The CDR3: CASRLGGGETQYF. The CDR3 bases are TGTGCCAGCAGACTAGGGGGGGGAGAGACCCAGTACTTC.

The genes are TRBV29-1 and TRBJ2-1, with TRBD1 matching over 7 bases. This CDR3 comprises 13 residues. Germline V gene data show CDR1 as SQVTM and CDR2 as ANQGSEA. Trimming at V came to 3 bases and at J to 3 bases, leaving 2 bases not matched to a gene. The CDR3, as DNA: TGCAGCGTTGATGGGACAGACTACAATGAGCAGTTCTTC. Translated, it gives CSVDGTDYNEQFF.

The V gene is TRBV2, the J gene TRBJ2-5, with a possible D match to TRBD2 (7 bases). Germline loops: CDR1 SNHLY, CDR2 FYNNEI. This CDR3 has 12 amino acids. In nucleotides, the CDR3 is TGTGCGGGGCGGGGGCCCCAAGAGACCCAGTACTTC. Translating gives CAGRGPQETQYF. Combining the CDR3 with reference TRBV2 and TRBJ2-5 gives the whole variable domain EPEVTQTPSHQVTQMGQEVILRCVPISNHLYFYWYRQILGQKVEFLVSFYNNEISEKSEIFDDQFSVERPDGSNFTLKIRSTKLEDSAMYFCAGRGPQETQYFGPGTRLLVL.

The chain employs TRBV10-2 and TRBJ2-5; 8 bases fit TRBD1. This CDR3 contains 14 residues. CDR1 and CDR2 (germline): WSHSY, SAAADI. With 10 bases clipped from V and 4 bases from J, the junction kept 11 bases outside the gene matches. CDR3 loop: CATTPPGGIETQYF. The CDR3 DNA reads TGCGCCACCACCCCCCCAGGGGGCATAGAGACCCAGTACTTC.

The chain is built from TRBV29-1 and TRBJ2-5; possible D gene TRBD1, 5 bases. Deletions cut 8 bases from V and 5 bases from J, with 27 bases between. This CDR3 comprises 16 residues. Germline V gene data show CDR1 as SQVTM and CDR2 as ANQGSEA. The CDR3: CSTTSQVVGPGETQYF. CDR3 DNA: TGCAGCACAACGTCACAGGTCGTAGGGCCCGGGGAGACCCAGTACTTC.

The chain has TRBV7-9 and TRBJ2-3, with a tentative D call TRBD2 (7 bases). This CDR3 has 15 amino acids. V gave up 3 bases and J gave up 5 bases, with 15 bases separating them. Germline assignment: CDR1 SEHNR and CDR2 FQNEAQ (reference sequence). CDR3 sequence: CASSFGGGALDTQYF. As DNA, the CDR3 is TGTGCCAGCAGCTTCGGTGGGGGGGCCTTAGATACGCAGTATTTT.

CDR3 region: CATWDFKNEQFF. In DNA, the CDR3 is TGTGCCACCTGGGACTTCAAAAATGAGCAGTTCTTC. The chain is built from TRBV9 and TRBJ2-1; perhaps TRBD2 as D (6 bases). The germline V and J ends were trimmed by 9 bases and 7 bases, with 14 bases remaining between them. Germline V gives CDR1 SGDLS, CDR2 YYNGEE. The CDR3 runs to 12 residues.

This clone has more than one count but fewer than ten. Other DNA sequences from this sample encode an identical CDR3 as well. V is TRBV27 and J is TRBJ2-7, with TRBD2 matching over 10 bases. V gave up 2 bases and J gave up 4 bases; unmatched junction bases: 5. The CDR3 loop spans 15 amino acids. Germline-derived CDR1 and CDR2 are MNHEY and SMNVEV (reference sequence). CDR3 DNA sequence: TGTGCCAGCAGTTTAAGCGGGAGGGCCCGTTACGAGCAGTACTTC. Translation: CASSLSGRARYEQYF.

The CDR3 spells CASSQGEVGFETQYF. The CDR3 DNA reads TGTGCCAGCAGCCAAGGAGAGGTTGGCTTTGAGACCCAGTACTTC. The chain uses TRBV4-2 and TRBJ2-5; D call uncertain. Germline CDR1 LGHNA, CDR2 YNFKEQ. Trimming took 1 base from V and 5 from J, leaving 14 bases between them. CDR3 length: 15 residues.

On this clone itself: The sample has other DNA sequences that encode this CDR3 too. This chain links TRBV4-3 with TRBJ1-2; 10 nucleotides line up with TRBD1. CDR3 length: 16 residues. Germline CDR1 LGHNA, CDR2 YSLEER. With V trimmed by 4 bases and J by 2 bases, 7 bases remained unmatched. The chain's CDR3 is CASSPGQGTPNYGYTF. The CDR3 DNA follows: TGCGCCAGCAGCCCGGGACAGGGGACCCCCAACTATGGCTACACCTTC.

This chain joins TRBV19 and TRBJ1-4, with D uncertain. The germline V gene encodes CDR1 LNHDA and CDR2 SQIVND (reference sequence). CDR3 length: 10 amino acids. V gave up 8 bases and J gave up 8 bases, with 6 bases separating them. In DNA, the CDR3 is TGTGCCAGTGGCAGGGAAAAACTGTTTTTT. This codes for CASGREKLFF.